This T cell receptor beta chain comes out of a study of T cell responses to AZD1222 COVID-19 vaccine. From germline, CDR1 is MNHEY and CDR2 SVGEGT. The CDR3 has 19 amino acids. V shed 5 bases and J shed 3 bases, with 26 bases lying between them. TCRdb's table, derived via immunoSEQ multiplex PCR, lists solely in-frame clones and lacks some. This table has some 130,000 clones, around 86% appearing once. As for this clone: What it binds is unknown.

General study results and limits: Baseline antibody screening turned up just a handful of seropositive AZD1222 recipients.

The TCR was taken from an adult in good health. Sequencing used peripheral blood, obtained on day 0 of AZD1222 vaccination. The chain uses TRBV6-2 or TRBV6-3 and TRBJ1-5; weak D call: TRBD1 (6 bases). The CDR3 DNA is TGTGCCAGCAGTAATGTTAGGGGGGTAGCGGCTTATTCCAATCAGCCCCAGCATTTT. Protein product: CASSNVRGVAAYSNQPQHF.